This T cell receptor beta chain was identified in a study of blood T cells in healthy people across ages. A second about 6 to 12 cycle PCR used barcoded and J-beta primers. TCRdb itself ran the 5' RACE reads through MiXCR, one entry per CDR3 protein. Of around 780,000 distinct CDR3 sequences in the sample, under 30% were seen once. Germline V CDR1 and CDR2: KGHDR, SFDVKD. The length of the CDR3 is 14 residues. V was trimmed by 0 bases and J by 8 bases, leaving 10 bases between them. The same data also contributed to another study, on T cells of mothers and their children.

V is TRBV24-1 and J is TRBJ1-5, with D unresolved. Sequences were obtained from blood. The TCR comes from a boy between 10 and 17 years old in good health. CDR3 protein: CATSDLSGLEPQHF. CDR3 DNA sequence: TGTGCCACCAGTGATTTGTCGGGGTTGGAGCCCCAGCATTTT.